This note documents a single T cell receptor beta chain sequence. Its antigen is undetermined. The CDR3 totals 15 residues. The data were obtained in a study of graft-versus-host responses after intestinal transplantation. Whole-study context: Grafts that recipients had were multivisceral, liver-intestinal, or isolated intestinal transplants. Induction using anti-thymocyte globulin, followed by tacrolimus and steroids for approximately 3 years, was given to all recipients. Study-level findings and limits: GvH clone levels peaked in circulation, and this peak was associated with early post-transplant HvG declines. Recipient bone marrow held GvH clones, some seen earlier in ileum or blood.

TCRdb's table, derived via immunoSEQ multiplex PCR, lists solely in-frame clones and lacks some. The data contain more than 25,000 clones, around 94% of them singletons. The starting material was PBMCs, obtained roughly 29 days after intestinal transplant. J is TRBJ2-7 and V is TRBV21-1; the table assigns TRBD1, which was not confirmed against the DNA. TRBV21-1 is marked as a pseudogene. The receptor was derived from a human patient who received an intestinal transplant, so some T cells may come from the graft donor. CDR3 region: CASSKVGTPLYEQYF. The CDR3, as DNA: TGTGCCAGCAGCAAAGTGGGGACACCCCTTTACGAGCAGTACTTC.